Listed here are 12 T cell receptor beta chains from one sample, sequenced in a study of metastatic and nonmetastatic thyroid tumors. Thyroid surgery was performed in patients who had received no treatment beforehand. Via MiXCR, TCRdb re-called the PCR reads. This table has 43,000 or so clones, around 23% appearing once. Sequences were obtained from blood. All receptors derive from a male donor with papillary thyroid cancer or a benign thyroid nodule (not recorded which). Some clones in this sample may be carry-over from other donors' samples.

The chain carries TRBV9 and TRBJ1-1; unclear D gene. Germline-derived CDR1 and CDR2 are SGDLS and YYNGEE. V lost 3 bases and J 6 bases, leaving 18 bases between the germline ends. CDR3 size: 15 residues. CDR3 bases: TGTGCCAGCAGCGGAGGCAAGGGTAGTTTTTCTGAAGCTTTCTTT. Amino acids: CASSGGKGSFSEAFF. The whole variable domain, filled in from reference TRBV9 and TRBJ1-1, reads DSGVTQTPKHLITATGQRVTLRCSPRSGDLSVYWYQQSLDQGLQFLIQYYNGEERAKGNILERFSAQQFPDLHSELNLSSLELGDSALYFCASSGGKGSFSEAFFGQGTRLTVV.

This clone has a handful of counts. This chain uses TRBV6-1 with TRBJ1-5, with 8 nucleotides matching TRBD1. This CDR3 is built from 13 residues. With 7 bases clipped from V and 6 bases from J, the junction kept 5 bases outside the gene matches. Per the germline V gene, CDR1 is MNHNS and CDR2 is SASEGT. CDR3 sequence reads: CASKQGGPQPQHF. The DNA of the CDR3 is TGTGCCAGCAAACAGGGGGGACCTCAGCCCCAGCATTTT.

The genes are TRBV6-2 or TRBV6-3 and TRBJ2-7; 8 bases are a match to TRBD2. Trimming took 0 bases from V and 3 from J; bases not matched to a gene: 13. CDR3 length: 18 residues. Germline values: CDR1 MNHEY, CDR2 SVGEGT. CDR3 nucleotides: TGTGCCAGCAGTTACTCGAGTAGGAGAGCGGGAGATGTCTACGAGCAGTACGTC. It yields the protein CASSYSSRRAGDVYEQYV.

The chain has TRBV6-5 and TRBJ2-1; no reliable D call. V lost 0 bases and J lost 0, with 3 bases in between. Germline V gene lookup returns CDR1 MNHEY and CDR2 SVGAGI. The CDR3 extends over 14 amino acids. The CDR3 nucleotides read TGTGCCAGCAGTTACTCGGACTCCTACAATGAGCAGTTCTTC. It specifies CASSYSDSYNEQFF.

This chain connects TRBV30 to TRBJ1-2; 10 positions agree with TRBD1. V lost 1 base to trimming and J lost 11 bases; unmatched junction nucleotides: 7. The CDR3 is 13 residues long. CDR1 GTSNPN and CDR2 SVGIG come from the germline V gene (reference sequence). The CDR3 loop reads CAWSARDRGKYTF. The CDR3 coding sequence is TGTGCCTGGAGTGCCCGGGACAGGGGAAAATACACCTTC.

The rearrangement links TRBV11-1 to TRBJ2-6; TRBD1 matches 8 bases. Germline V CDR1 and CDR2: SGHAT, FQDESV (reference sequence). J lost 1 base, V lost 7 bases, and 9 bases had no gene match. CDR3 length equals 17 residues. Here the CDR3 reads CASNPGQAISGANVLTF. The CDR3 nucleotides read TGTGCCAGCAACCCGGGACAGGCAATATCTGGGGCCAACGTCCTGACTTTC.

This rearrangement joins TRBV3-1 to TRBJ2-3, with D perhaps TRBD2 (6 bases). Germline values: CDR1 LGHDT, CDR2 YNNKEL (reference sequence). V was shortened by 5 bases and J by 2 bases, with 14 bases between the two germline ends. The CDR3 extends over 15 amino acids. The CDR3 here is CASSSGGGNTDTQYF. DNA of the CDR3: TGTGCCAGCAGCTCGGGTGGAGGGAACACAGATACGCAGTATTTT.

The J gene is TRBJ2-7, the V gene TRBV6-2 or TRBV6-3; D perhaps matches TRBD2 (6 bases). CDR1 MNHEY and CDR2 SVGEGT come from the germline V gene. This CDR3 spans 12 amino acids. Between the trimmed V and J ends, which lost 10 bases and 4 bases, there was a span of 14 bases. CDR3 protein: CAIRDSYYEQYF. The CDR3 DNA follows: TGTGCCATCCGGGACTCATATTACGAGCAGTACTTC.

Many counts were recorded for this clone. This chain uses TRBV7-9 with TRBJ1-2, with D possibly being TRBD1 (5 bases). The germline gives CDR1 SEHNR, CDR2 FQNEAQ (reference sequence). The V end was cut by 8 bases, the J end by 7 bases, with 14 bases between. The CDR3 covers 12 residues. CDR3 residues: CASSRQGGGYTF. The CDR3 DNA follows: TGTGCCAGCTCCCGGCAGGGAGGTGGCTACACCTTC.

This clone was detected a few times. The chain is built from TRBV24-1 and TRBJ2-3; D remains unclear. The V end was cut by 5 bases, the J end by 0 bases, with 5 bases between. The CDR3 totals 13 residues. Germline values: CDR1 KGHDR, CDR2 SFDVKD. The chain's CDR3 is CATSVGSTDTQYF. The CDR3 coding sequence is TGTGCCACCAGTGTTGGGAGCACAGATACGCAGTATTTT.

This clone was observed a few times. The chain is built from TRBV10-2 and TRBJ2-7; TRBD1 aligns across 7 bases. CDR1 WSHSY and CDR2 SAAADI come from the germline V gene. The CDR3 spans 16 residues. J was trimmed by 2 bases and V by 3 bases; bases with no gene match: 10. CDR3 coding DNA: TGCGCCAGCAGTGACCCTAACAGGGGCTGGCCCTACGAGCAGTACTTC. Protein sequence: CASSDPNRGWPYEQYF.

In its sample, this clone was seen once. The chain couples TRBV5-1 to TRBJ1-4, with D possibly being TRBD1 (6 bases). The CDR3 consists of 18 residues. V was trimmed by 3 bases and J by 3 bases, leaving 21 bases between them. The germline gives CDR1 SGHRS, CDR2 YFSETQ. The CDR3 reads CASSSAVGGASPNEKLFF. The CDR3, as DNA: TGCGCCAGCAGCTCCGCCGTGGGGGGCGCATCACCTAATGAAAAACTGTTTTTT. Complete variable domain (other parts from reference TRBV5-1 and TRBJ1-4): KAGVTQTPRYLIKTRGQQVTLSCSPISGHRSVSWYQQTPGQGLQFLFEYFSETQRNKGNFPGRFSGRQFSNSRSEMNVSTLELGDSALYLCASSSAVGGASPNEKLFFGSGTQLSVL.